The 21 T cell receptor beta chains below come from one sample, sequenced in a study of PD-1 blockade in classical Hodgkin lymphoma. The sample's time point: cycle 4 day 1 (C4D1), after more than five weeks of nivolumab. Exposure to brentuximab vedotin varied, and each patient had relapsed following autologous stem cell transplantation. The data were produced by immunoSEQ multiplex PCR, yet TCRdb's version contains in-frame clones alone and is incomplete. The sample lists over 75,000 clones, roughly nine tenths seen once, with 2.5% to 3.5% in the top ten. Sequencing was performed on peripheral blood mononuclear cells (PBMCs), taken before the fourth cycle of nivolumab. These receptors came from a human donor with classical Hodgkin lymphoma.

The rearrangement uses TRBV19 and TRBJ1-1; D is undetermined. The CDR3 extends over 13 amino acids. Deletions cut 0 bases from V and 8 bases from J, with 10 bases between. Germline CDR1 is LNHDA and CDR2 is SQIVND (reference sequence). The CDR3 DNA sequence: TGTGCCAGTAGTATAGATTCGGGGTTCGAAGCTTTCTTT. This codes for CASSIDSGFEAFF.

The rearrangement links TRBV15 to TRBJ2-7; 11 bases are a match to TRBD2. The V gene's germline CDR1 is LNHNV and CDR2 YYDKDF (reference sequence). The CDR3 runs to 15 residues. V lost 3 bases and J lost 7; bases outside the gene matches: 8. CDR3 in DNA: TGTGCCACCAGCAGTCATAGCGGGGGGGCCGGTGAGCAGTACTTC. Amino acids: CATSSHSGGAGEQYF.

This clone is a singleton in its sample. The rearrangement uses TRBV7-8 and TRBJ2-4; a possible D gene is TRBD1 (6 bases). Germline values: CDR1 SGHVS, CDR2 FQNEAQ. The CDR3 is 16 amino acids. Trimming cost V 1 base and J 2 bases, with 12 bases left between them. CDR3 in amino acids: CASSLVNRATKNIQYF. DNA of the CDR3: TGTGCCAGCAGCTTAGTTAACAGGGCAACCAAAAACATTCAGTACTTC.

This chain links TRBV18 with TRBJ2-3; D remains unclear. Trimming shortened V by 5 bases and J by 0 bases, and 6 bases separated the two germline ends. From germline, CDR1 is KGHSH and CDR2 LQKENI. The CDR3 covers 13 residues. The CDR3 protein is CASSRSSTDTQYF. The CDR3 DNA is TGTGCCAGCTCAAGAAGTAGCACAGATACGCAGTATTTT.

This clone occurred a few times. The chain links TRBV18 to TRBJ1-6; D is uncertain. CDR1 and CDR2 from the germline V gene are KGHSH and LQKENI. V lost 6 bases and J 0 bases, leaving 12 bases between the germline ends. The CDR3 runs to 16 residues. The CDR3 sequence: CASSKTLDSYNSPLHF. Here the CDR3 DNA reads TGTGCCAGCTCGAAGACTCTTGACTCCTATAATTCACCCCTCCACTTT.

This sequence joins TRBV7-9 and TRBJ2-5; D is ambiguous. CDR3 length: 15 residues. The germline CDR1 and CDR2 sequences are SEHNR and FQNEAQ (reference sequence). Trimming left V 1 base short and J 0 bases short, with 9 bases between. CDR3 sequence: CASSLGDWNQETQYF. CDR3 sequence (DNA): TGTGCCAGCAGCTTAGGAGACTGGAACCAAGAGACCCAGTACTTC.

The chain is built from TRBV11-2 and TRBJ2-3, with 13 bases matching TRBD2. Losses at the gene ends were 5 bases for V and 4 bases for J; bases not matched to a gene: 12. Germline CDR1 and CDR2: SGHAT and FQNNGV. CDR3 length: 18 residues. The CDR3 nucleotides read TGTGCCAGCAGCGTCATATTAACTAGCGGGGGGGCCCCAGATACGCAGTATTTT. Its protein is CASSVILTSGGAPDTQYF.

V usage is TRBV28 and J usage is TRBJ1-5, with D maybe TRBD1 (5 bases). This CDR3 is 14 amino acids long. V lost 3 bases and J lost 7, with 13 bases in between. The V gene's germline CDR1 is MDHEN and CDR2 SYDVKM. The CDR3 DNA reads TGTGCCAGCAGTTTGCCAGGGTCGTACCAGCCCCAGCATTTT. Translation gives CASSLPGSYQPQHF.

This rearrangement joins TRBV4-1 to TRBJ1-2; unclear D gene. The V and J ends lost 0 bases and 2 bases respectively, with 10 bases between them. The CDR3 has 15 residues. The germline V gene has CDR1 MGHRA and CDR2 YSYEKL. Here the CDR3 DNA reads TGCGCCAGCAGCCAAGATTTGGCAGTAAACTATGGCTACACCTTC. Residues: CASSQDLAVNYGYTF.

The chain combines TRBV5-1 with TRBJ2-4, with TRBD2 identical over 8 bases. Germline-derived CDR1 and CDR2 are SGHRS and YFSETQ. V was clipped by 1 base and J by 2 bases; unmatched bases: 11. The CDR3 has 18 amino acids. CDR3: CASSLNPRGAESKNIQYF. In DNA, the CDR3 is TGCGCCAGCAGCTTGAACCCGCGGGGGGCCGAGTCCAAAAACATTCAGTACTTC.

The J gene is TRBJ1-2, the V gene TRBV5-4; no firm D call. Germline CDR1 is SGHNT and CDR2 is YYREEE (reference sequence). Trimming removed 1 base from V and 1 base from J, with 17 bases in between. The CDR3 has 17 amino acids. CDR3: CASSLSSWFGINYGYTF. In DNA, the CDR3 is TGTGCCAGCAGCTTGAGTTCTTGGTTCGGGATTAACTATGGCTACACCTTC. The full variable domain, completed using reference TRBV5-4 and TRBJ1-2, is ETGVTQSPTHLIKTRGQQVTLRCSSQSGHNTVSWYQQALGQGPQFIFQYYREEENGRGNFPPRFSGLQFPNYSSELNVNALELDDSALYLCASSLSSWFGINYGYTFGSGTRLTVV.

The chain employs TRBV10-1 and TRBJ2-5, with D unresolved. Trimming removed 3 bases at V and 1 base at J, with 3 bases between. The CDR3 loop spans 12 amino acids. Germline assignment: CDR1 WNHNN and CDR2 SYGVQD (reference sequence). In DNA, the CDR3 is TGCGCCAGCAGTGACCCCCAAGAGACCCAGTACTTC. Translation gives CASSDPQETQYF.

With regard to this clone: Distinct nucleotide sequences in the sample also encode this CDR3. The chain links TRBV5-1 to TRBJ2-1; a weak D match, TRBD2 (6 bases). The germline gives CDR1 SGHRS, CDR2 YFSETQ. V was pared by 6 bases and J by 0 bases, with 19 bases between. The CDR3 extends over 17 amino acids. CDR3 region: CASKPGLIFSSYNEQFF. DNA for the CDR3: TGCGCCAGCAAACCGGGACTTATCTTCAGCTCCTACAATGAGCAGTTCTTC.

CDR3 protein: CASSAEGLNSGNTIYF. The DNA of the CDR3 is TGTGCCAGCAGCGCAGAGGGACTTAACTCTGGAAACACCATATATTTT. V gene TRBV7-7 combines with J gene TRBJ1-3; D is possibly TRBD1 (5 bases). CDR1 and CDR2 (germline): SSHAT, FNYEAQ (reference sequence). Trimming took off 5 bases at V and 0 bases at J, with 14 bases between the two ends. CDR3 size: 16 residues.

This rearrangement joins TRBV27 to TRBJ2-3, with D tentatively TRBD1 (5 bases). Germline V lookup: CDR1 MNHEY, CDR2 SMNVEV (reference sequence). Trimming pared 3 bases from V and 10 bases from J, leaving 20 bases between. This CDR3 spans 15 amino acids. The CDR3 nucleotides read TGTGCCAGCAGTTTTTCAGGGCAGGCCCTTGAGGCGCAGTATTTT. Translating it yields CASSFSGQALEAQYF.

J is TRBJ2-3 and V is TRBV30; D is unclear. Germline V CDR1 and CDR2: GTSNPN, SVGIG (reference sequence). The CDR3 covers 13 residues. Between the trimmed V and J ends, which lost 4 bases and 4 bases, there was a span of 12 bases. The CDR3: CAWNPMRPDTQYF. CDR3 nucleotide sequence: TGTGCCTGGAATCCCATGAGACCAGATACGCAGTATTTT. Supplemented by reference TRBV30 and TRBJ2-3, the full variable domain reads SQTIHQWPATLVQPVGSPLSLECTVEGTSNPNLYWYRQAAGRGLQLLFYSVGIGQISSEVPQNLSASRPQDRQFILSSKKLLLSDSGFYLCAWNPMRPDTQYFGPGTRLTVL.

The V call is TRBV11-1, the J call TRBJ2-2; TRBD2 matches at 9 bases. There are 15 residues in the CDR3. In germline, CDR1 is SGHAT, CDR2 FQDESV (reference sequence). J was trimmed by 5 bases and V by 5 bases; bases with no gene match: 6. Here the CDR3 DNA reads TGTGCCAGCAGCCCGTGGACTAGCGTTACCGGGGAGCTGTTTTTT. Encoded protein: CASSPWTSVTGELFF.

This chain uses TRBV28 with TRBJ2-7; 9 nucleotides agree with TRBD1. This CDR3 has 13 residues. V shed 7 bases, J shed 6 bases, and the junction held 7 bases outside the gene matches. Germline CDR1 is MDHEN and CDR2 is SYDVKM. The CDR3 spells CASTLGQGSEQYF. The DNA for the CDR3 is TGTGCCAGCACCCTCGGACAGGGGAGCGAGCAGTACTTC. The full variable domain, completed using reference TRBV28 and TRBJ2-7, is DVKVTQSSRYLVKRTGEKVFLECVQDMDHENMFWYRQDPGLGLRLIYFSYDVKMKEKGDIPEGYSVSREKKERFSLILESASTNQTSMYLCASTLGQGSEQYFGPGTRLTVT.

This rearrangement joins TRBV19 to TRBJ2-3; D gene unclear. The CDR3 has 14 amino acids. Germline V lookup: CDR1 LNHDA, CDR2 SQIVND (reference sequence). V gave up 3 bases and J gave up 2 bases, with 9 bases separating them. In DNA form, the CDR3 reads TGTGCCAGTAGTATGTTCGATTTCACAGATACGCAGTATTTT. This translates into CASSMFDFTDTQYF. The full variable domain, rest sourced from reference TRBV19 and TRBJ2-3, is DGGITQSPKYLFRKEGQNVTLSCEQNLNHDAMYWYRQDPGQGLRLIYYSQIVNDFQKGDIAEGYSVSREKKESFPLTVTSAQKNPTAFYLCASSMFDFTDTQYFGPGTRLTVL.

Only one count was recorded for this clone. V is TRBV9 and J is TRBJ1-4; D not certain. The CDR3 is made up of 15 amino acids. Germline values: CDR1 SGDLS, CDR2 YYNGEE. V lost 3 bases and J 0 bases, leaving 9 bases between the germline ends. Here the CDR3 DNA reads TGTGCCAGCAGCGCCTCCGGGACAACTAATGAAAAACTGTTTTTT. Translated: CASSASGTTNEKLFF.

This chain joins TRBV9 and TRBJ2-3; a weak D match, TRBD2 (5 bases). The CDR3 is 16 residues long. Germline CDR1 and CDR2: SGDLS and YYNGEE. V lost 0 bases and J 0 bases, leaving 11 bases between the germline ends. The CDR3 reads CASSVAPSSSTDTQYF. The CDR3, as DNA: TGTGCCAGCAGCGTAGCGCCTAGCTCTAGCACAGATACGCAGTATTTT.